The 7 T cell receptor beta chains reported below all come from one sample, sequenced in a study of patients and donors after allogeneic stem cell transplantation (TCRdb year 2020). Preparation of the library involved RT-PCR. The listed sequencing device is NextSeq 550. TCRdb trimmed the raw reads at Q25, called clones with MiXCR and kept productive beta chains. Each CDR3 protein gets just one entry, which takes the most common genes and DNA from the rows behind it. Within this sample are approximately 150,000 distinct CDR3 sequences, with about 32% of them counted one time only. The top ten clonotypes cover around 3% of the sample. Specimen: blood, either unsorted or a sorted T cell fraction (not recorded which). The receptors derive from a human donor who was either an allogeneic HSCT recipient or a stem cell or donor lymphocyte infusion donor (not recorded which). It is not recorded whose cells these are; they may come from a transplant donor.

The rearrangement joins TRBV28 to TRBJ2-3, with D perhaps TRBD2 (5 bases). Germline CDR1 and CDR2: MDHEN and SYDVKM. The V and J ends lost 4 bases and 5 bases respectively, with 10 bases between them. This CDR3 comprises 13 residues. The CDR3 DNA reads as TGTGCCAGCAGTTCCGACCGGGGAGATACGCAGTATTTT. This sequence encodes CASSSDRGDTQYF. The variable domain in full, with the rest retrieved from reference TRBV28 and TRBJ2-3, is DVKVTQSSRYLVKRTGEKVFLECVQDMDHENMFWYRQDPGLGLRLIYFSYDVKMKEKGDIPEGYSVSREKKERFSLILESASTNQTSMYLCASSSDRGDTQYFGPGTRLTVL.

This chain links TRBV27 with TRBJ2-7; 8 positions match TRBD2. The V gene end was trimmed by 4 bases and the J gene end by 2 bases; junction bases not matched to a gene: 4. The CDR3 extends over 14 amino acids. Germline V gives CDR1 MNHEY, CDR2 SMNVEV (reference sequence). CDR3 coding DNA: TGTGCCAGCAGTTCGACTAGCGCCGCCTACGAGCAGTACTTC. Residues: CASSSTSAAYEQYF.

V and J are TRBV6-2 or TRBV6-3 and TRBJ2-7; 8 bases align to TRBD2. V gave up 7 bases and J gave up 3 bases; unmatched junction bases: 8. This CDR3 contains 14 residues. Per the germline V gene, CDR1 is MNHEY and CDR2 is SVGEGT. CDR3 in DNA: TGTGCCAGCAACGGGCTAGCGGGCAGCTACGAGCAGTACTTC. Protein sequence: CASNGLAGSYEQYF.

J is TRBJ1-2 and V is TRBV27; unclear D gene. V was clipped by 4 bases and J by 4 bases, with 10 bases between them. The CDR3 sequence is 13 residues long. CDR1 is MNHEY, CDR2 SMNVEV, per germline (reference sequence). Here the CDR3 reads CASSSEGIYGYTF. For the CDR3, the DNA is TGTGCCAGCAGTTCCGAGGGTATCTATGGCTACACCTTC.

This clonotype has only a few counts. The gene calls are TRBV12-3 or TRBV12-4 and TRBJ2-3; D unclear. The CDR3 has 15 residues. V gave up 1 base and J gave up 4 bases, with 12 bases separating them. The CDR3 loop is CASSLDAPAADTQYF. The CDR3 DNA follows: TGTGCCAGCAGTTTAGACGCTCCCGCGGCAGATACGCAGTATTTT.

The chain employs TRBV7-9 and TRBJ1-1; D is possibly TRBD1 (5 bases). Deletions cut 2 bases from V and 1 base from J, with 11 bases between. Germline V gene data show CDR1 as SEHNR and CDR2 as FQNEAQ (reference sequence). CDR3 size: 15 residues. This CDR3 reads CASSLSGGTNTEAFF. The CDR3 DNA follows: TGTGCCAGCAGCTTATCTGGGGGGACGAACACTGAAGCTTTCTTT.

This clonotype was recorded many times. The chain uses TRBV9 and TRBJ1-5; D is unclear. Germline CDR1 reads SGDLS; CDR2 reads YYNGEE. Trimming shortened V by 3 bases and J by 6 bases, and 19 bases separated the two germline ends. The CDR3 loop spans 16 amino acids. The DNA of the CDR3 is TGTGCCAGCAGCGGAGGCCCTCCACTGCCGGGTCAGCCCCAGCATTTT. It translates to CASSGGPPLPGQPQHF.